This T cell receptor (beta chain) came from a study of blood T cell repertoires in COVID-19. Libraries were prepared by immunoSEQ multiplex PCR; TCRdb keeps only in-frame clonotypes and omits some of them. The table lists approximately 5,000 clones, approximately 88% of them singletons. Germline V gives CDR1 MDHEN, CDR2 SYDVKM. The CDR3 is 14 residues long. Trimming at V came to 3 bases and at J to 5 bases, leaving 5 bases not matched to a gene. The clonotype was recovered from a human donor in a cohort sampled during active COVID-19. The rearrangement uses TRBV28 and TRBJ2-7; 9 bases line up with TRBD2. What was sequenced was peripheral blood. CDR3 residues: CASSFRGRDHEQYF. The CDR3 DNA is TGTGCCAGCAGTTTTCGCGGGAGGGACCACGAGCAGTACTTC.